This TCR beta chain was found in a study of blood T cell repertoires in COVID-19. Study-wide context: Italy, Spain and the United States were the sources of the convalescent and acute COVID-19 samples. PBMCs, B-cell-depleted T cells, or T cells provided the cDNA or gDNA that made up the material.

Germline CDR1 is SGHDN and CDR2 is FVKESK. The CDR3 sequence is 15 residues long. The V end was cut by 0 bases, the J end by 3 bases, with 12 bases between. The authors' processing: Estimates of nucleated cell counts were drawn from the amplification of reference gene primers. Assay used: immunoSEQ multiplex PCR; TCRdb lists only in-frame clones, some missing. That table gives V, J and clone size, and the DNA gave D and trimming. The sample contains approximately 170,000 clones, roughly four fifths of which appear only once. This sequence joins TRBV14 and TRBJ2-7; a weak D match, TRBD1 (5 bases). Sequenced input: peripheral blood. This receptor was obtained from a human donor in a cohort sampled during active COVID-19. The CDR3 DNA follows: TGTGCCAGCAGCCAAGAAAGCAGGGCCCTCTACGAGCAGTACTTC. Its protein is CASSQESRALYEQYF.